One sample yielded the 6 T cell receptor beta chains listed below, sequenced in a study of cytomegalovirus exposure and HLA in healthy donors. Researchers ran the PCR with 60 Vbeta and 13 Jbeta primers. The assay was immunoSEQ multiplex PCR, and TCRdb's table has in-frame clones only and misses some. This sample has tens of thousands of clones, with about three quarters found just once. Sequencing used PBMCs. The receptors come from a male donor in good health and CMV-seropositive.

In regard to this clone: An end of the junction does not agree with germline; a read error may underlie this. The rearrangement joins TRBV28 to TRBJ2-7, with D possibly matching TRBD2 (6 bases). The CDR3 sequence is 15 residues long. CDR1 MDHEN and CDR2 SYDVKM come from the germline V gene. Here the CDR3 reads CASSSHSGGVYGQYF. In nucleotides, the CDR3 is TGTGCCAGCAGTTCACATAGCGGCGGCGTTTACGGGCAGTACTTC. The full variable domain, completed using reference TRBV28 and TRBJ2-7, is DVKVTQSSRYLVKRTGEKVFLECVQDMDHENMFWYRQDPGLGLRLIYFSYDVKMKEKGDIPEGYSVSREKKERFSLILESASTNQTSMYLCASSSHSGGVYGQYFGPGTRLTVT.

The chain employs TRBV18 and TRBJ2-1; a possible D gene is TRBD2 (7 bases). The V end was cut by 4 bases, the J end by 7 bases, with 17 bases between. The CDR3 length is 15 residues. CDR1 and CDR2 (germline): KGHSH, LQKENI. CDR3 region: CASSLKQGGNNEQFF. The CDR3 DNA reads TGTGCCAGCTCACTTAAACAGGGAGGGAATAATGAGCAGTTCTTC.

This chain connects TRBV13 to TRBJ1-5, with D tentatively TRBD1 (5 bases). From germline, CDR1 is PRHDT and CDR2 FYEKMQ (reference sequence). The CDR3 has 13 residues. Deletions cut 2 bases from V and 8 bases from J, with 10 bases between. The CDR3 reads CASSLQGAKPQHF. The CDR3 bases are TGTGCCAGCAGCTTACAGGGTGCGAAGCCCCAGCATTTT. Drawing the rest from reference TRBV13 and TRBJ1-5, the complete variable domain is AAGVIQSPRHLIKEKRETATLKCYPIPRHDTVYWYQQGPGQDPQFLISFYEKMQSDKGSIPDRFSAQQFSDYHSELNMSSLELGDSALYFCASSLQGAKPQHFGDGTRLSIL.

CDR3 DNA sequence: TGTGCCAGCAGGGGGGACAGTCCCTACGAGCAGTACTTC. As protein: CASRGDSPYEQYF. The chain uses TRBV27 and TRBJ2-7; 7 bases match TRBD1. Germline V lookup: CDR1 MNHEY, CDR2 SMNVEV (reference sequence). V was pared by 6 bases and J by 2 bases, with 4 bases of the junction left unmatched. CDR3 size: 13 residues.

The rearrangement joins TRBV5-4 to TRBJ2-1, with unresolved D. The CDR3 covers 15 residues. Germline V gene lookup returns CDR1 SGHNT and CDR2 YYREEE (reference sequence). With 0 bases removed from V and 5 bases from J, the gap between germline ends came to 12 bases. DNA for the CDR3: TGTGCCAGCAGCTTGGTCCCGACAAAAAACAATGAGCAGTTCTTC. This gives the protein CASSLVPTKNNEQFF.

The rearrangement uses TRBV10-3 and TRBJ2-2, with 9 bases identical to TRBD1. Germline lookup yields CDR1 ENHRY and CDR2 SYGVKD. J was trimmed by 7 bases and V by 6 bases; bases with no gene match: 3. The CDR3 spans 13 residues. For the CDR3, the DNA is TGTGCCATCAGGGGACAGGGCGTCGGGGAGCTGTTTTTT. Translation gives CAIRGQGVGELFF.